The source of this T cell receptor (beta chain) is a study of cytomegalovirus exposure and HLA in healthy donors. Study-wide results and limits: Presence/absence analyses assumed roughly uniform sequencing depth across donors. TRBV6-2, TRBV6-3 and some other V segments were unresolvable in 87-base-pair reads. A later analysis associated approximately 17,000 TCR beta sequences with HLA alleles at a 0.05 false discovery rate.

The CDR3 covers 14 residues. Deletions cut 5 bases from V and 0 bases from J, with 11 bases between. Per the germline V gene, CDR1 is SGHVS and CDR2 is FQNEAQ. PCR involved 60 Vbeta and 13 Jbeta primers. Here immunoSEQ multiplex PCR was the method, and the copy in TCRdb shows in-frame clones only, minus some. Among approximately 70,000 clones listed, around 70% were seen once. With respect to this clone: Its antigen is unknown.

The clonotype originates from a male donor in good health and CMV-seropositive. This chain joins TRBV7-8 and TRBJ2-7; possibly TRBD2 for D (6 bases). Sequencing input: PBMCs. The DNA of the CDR3 is TGTGCCAGCAGCCGGGACTGGATCTCCTACGAGCAGTACTTC. Residues: CASSRDWISYEQYF.